A selection of T cell receptor beta chains follows, all from one sample in a study of CD8 T cells in ankylosing spondylitis. Using its own MiXCR run on the 5' RACE reads, TCRdb lists one record per CDR3 protein. The sample lists some 840,000 distinct CDR3 sequences, roughly 12% seen once, with 0.51% in the top ten. The sequenced sample consisted of blood, either unsorted or a sorted T cell fraction (not recorded which). These receptor sequences come from a male donor with ankylosing spondylitis. Each CDR3 is given without its conserved first and last residue. Fields, in order: V gene, CDR3 protein.

v_call: TRBV29-1; cdr3_aa: SVVGGRADTDTQY
v_call: TRBV12-3/TRBV12-4; cdr3_aa: ASSLSPTGELF
v_call: TRBV12-3/TRBV12-4; cdr3_aa: ASRAGREANEKLF
v_call: TRBV4-3; cdr3_aa: ASSQDQREGRIELF
v_call: TRBV20-1; cdr3_aa: SANQGRSQETQY
v_call: TRBV7-2; cdr3_aa: ASSLVGGNEQY
v_call: TRBV7-2; cdr3_aa: ASSLRALLLEQY
v_call: TRBV9; cdr3_aa: ASSPRGGRGYGYT
v_call: TRBV5-1; cdr3_aa: ASSLRDLTYEQY
v_call: TRBV20-1; cdr3_aa: SAAPAGRSSPLH
v_call: TRBV20-1; cdr3_aa: STLAGDTQY
v_call: TRBV29-1; cdr3_aa: SDRIRINEQF
v_call: TRBV5-1; cdr3_aa: ASSSDRRITGELF
v_call: TRBV20-1; cdr3_aa: SAIRAGSHLQETQY
v_call: TRBV20-1; cdr3_aa: SARGGGEAF
v_call: TRBV20-1; cdr3_aa: SVRRGPTEAF
v_call: TRBV5-5; cdr3_aa: ASSLVAGEAF
v_call: TRBV5-1; cdr3_aa: ASSSGDNRDWNTEAF
v_call: TRBV10-3; cdr3_aa: AIRERGGNTEAF
v_call: TRBV6-5; cdr3_aa: ASSYTPGSGANVLT
v_call: TRBV20-1; cdr3_aa: SASIRGRDTDTQY
v_call: TRBV5-1; cdr3_aa: ASSQGSVETQY
v_call: TRBV6-2/TRBV6-3; cdr3_aa: ASSYSKDGLTINNEQF
v_call: TRBV5-1; cdr3_aa: ASSETGINQPQH
v_call: TRBV5-1; cdr3_aa: ASSLEGQGAGNTEAF
v_call: TRBV6-4; cdr3_aa: ASSVGLAGRDTQY
v_call: TRBV5-1; cdr3_aa: ASSLELVNTGELF
v_call: TRBV7-2; cdr3_aa: ASSHRGSWETQY